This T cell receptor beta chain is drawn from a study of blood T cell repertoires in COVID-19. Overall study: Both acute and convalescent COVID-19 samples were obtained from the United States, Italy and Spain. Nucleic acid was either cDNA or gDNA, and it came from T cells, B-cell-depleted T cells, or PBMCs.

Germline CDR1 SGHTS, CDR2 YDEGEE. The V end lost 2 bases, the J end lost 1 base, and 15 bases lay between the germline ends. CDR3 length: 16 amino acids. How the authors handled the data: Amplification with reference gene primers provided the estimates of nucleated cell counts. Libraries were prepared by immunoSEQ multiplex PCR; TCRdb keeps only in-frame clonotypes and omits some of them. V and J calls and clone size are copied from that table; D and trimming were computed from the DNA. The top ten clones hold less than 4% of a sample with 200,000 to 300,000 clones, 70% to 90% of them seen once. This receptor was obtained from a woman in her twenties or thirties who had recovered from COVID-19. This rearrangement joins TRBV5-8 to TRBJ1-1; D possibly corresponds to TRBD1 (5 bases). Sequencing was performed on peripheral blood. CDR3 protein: CASSFKLGVRNTEAFF. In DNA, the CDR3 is TGTGCCAGCAGCTTTAAGTTAGGGGTGCGGAACACTGAAGCTTTCTTT.